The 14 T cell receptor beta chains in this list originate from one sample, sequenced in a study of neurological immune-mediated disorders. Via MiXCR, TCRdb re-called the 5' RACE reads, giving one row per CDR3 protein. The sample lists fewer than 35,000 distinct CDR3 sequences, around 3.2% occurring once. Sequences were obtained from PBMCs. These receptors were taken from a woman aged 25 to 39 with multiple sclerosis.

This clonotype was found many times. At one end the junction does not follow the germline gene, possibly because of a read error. The CDR3: CASSVGLNNSPLNF. CDR3 nucleotide sequence: TGTGCCAGCAGCGTAGGACTAAATAATTCACCCCTCAACTTT. The chain has TRBV9 and TRBJ1-6; D uncertain. Looked up from germline, CDR1 is SGDLS and CDR2 is YYNGEE. This CDR3 contains 14 residues.

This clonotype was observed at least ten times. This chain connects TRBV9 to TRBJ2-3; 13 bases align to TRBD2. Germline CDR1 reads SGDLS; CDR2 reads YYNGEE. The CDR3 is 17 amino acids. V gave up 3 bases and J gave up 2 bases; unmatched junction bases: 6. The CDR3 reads CASSAYGTSGVTDTQYF. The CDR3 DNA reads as TGTGCCAGCAGCGCCTACGGGACTAGCGGGGTCACAGATACGCAGTATTTT. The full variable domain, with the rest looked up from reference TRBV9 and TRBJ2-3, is DSGVTQTPKHLITATGQRVTLRCSPRSGDLSVYWYQQSLDQGLQFLIQYYNGEERAKGNILERFSAQQFPDLHSELNLSSLELGDSALYFCASSAYGTSGVTDTQYFGPGTRLTVL.

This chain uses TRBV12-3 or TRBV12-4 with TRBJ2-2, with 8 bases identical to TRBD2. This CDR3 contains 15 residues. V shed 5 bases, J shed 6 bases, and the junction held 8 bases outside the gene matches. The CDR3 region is CASSAGTRFAGELFF. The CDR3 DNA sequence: TGTGCCAGCAGTGCCGGGACTAGATTCGCCGGGGAGCTGTTTTTT.

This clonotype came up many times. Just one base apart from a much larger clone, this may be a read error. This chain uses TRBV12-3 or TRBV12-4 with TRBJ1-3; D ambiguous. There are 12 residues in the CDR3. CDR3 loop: CASSQNGKTIYF. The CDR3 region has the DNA TGTGCCAGCAGCCAAAATGGAAAAACCATATATTTT.

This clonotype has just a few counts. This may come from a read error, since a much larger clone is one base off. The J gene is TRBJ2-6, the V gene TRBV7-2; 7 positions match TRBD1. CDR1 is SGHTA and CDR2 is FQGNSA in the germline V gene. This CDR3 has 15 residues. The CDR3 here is CASSFNRGAAKVLTF. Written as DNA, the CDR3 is TGTGCCAGCAGCTTTAACAGGGGAGCGGCCAAAGTCCTGACTTTC.

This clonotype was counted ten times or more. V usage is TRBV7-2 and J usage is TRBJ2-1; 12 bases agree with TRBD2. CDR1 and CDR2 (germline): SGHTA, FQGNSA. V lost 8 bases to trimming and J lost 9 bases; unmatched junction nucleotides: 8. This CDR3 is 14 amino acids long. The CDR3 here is CASYRLAGAVEQFF. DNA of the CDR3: TGTGCCAGCTATCGACTAGCGGGGGCTGTTGAGCAGTTCTTC.

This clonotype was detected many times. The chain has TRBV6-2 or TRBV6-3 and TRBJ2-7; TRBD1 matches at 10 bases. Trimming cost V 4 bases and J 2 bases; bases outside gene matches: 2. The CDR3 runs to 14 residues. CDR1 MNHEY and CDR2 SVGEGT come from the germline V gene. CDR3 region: CASSWGQGTYEQYF. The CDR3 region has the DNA TGTGCCAGCAGTTGGGGACAGGGGACCTACGAGCAGTACTTC.

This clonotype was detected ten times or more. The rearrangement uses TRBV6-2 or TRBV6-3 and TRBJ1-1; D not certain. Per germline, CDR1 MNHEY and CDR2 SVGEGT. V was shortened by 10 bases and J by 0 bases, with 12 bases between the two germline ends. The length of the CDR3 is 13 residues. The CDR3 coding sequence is TGTGCCACTCTCTACCGGTTGAACACTGAAGCTTTCTTT. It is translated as CATLYRLNTEAFF.

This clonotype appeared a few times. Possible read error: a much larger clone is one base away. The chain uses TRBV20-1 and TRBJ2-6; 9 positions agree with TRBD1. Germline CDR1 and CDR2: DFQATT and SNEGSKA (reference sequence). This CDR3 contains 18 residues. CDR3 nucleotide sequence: TGCAGTGCTCGTCAATCCGGGACAGGGAAAACTGGGGCCAAAGTCCTGACTTTC. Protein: CSARQSGTGKTGAKVLTF.

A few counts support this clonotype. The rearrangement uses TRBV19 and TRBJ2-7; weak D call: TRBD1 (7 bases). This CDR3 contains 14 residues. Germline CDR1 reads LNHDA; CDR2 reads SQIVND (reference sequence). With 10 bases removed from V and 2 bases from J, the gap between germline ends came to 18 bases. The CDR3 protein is CATPGGQGAYEQYF. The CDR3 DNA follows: TGTGCCACCCCAGGGGGGCAGGGGGCCTACGAGCAGTACTTC.

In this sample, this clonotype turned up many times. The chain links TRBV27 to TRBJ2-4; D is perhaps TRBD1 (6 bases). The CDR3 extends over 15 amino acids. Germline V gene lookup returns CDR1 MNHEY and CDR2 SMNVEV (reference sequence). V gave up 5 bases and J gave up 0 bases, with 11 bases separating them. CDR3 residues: CASSRDILAKNIQYF. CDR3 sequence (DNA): TGTGCCAGCAGTCGGGACATTTTAGCCAAAAACATTCAGTACTTC.

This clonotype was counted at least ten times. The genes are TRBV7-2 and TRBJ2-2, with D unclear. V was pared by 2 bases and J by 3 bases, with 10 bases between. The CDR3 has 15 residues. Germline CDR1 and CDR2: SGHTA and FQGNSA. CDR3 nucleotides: TGTGCCAGCAGCTTACGGGCGAGAGACACCGGGGAGCTGTTTTTT. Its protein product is CASSLRARDTGELFF. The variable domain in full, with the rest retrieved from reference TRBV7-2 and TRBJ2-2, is GAGVSQSPSNKVTEKGKDVELRCDPISGHTALYWYRQSLGQGLEFLIYFQGNSAPDKSGLPSDRFSAERTGGSVSTLTIQRTQQEDSAVYLCASSLRARDTGELFFGEGSRLTVL.

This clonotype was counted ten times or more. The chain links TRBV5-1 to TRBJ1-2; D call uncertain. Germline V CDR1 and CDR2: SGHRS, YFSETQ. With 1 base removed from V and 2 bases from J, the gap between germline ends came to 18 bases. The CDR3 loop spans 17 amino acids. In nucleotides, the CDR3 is TGCGCCAGCAGCTTGCCGGCAGGAGGCAACATGAACTATGGCTACACCTTC. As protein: CASSLPAGGNMNYGYTF.

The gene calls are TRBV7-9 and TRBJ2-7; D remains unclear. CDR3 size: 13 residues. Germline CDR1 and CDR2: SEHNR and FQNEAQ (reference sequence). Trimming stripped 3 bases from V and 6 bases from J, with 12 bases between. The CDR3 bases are TGTGCCAGCAGCTTCACCCCCGGCGGCGAGCAGTACTTC. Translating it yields CASSFTPGGEQYF.